These 16 T cell receptor beta chains came from one sample sequenced in a study of lymphopenia after photon versus proton radiotherapy. Profiled with immunoSEQ multiplex PCR; TCRdb holds only in-frame clones, not every one. There are over 50,000 clones in the sample; approximately 86% occur only once, and around 2.1% lies in the top ten. Sample: peripheral blood, taken from a patient treated with photon-based radiotherapy. The receptors here all came from a man aged 35-49 years with gastric cancer.

This clone was observed a single time. The genes are TRBV5-8 and TRBJ1-5, with D perhaps matching TRBD1 (6 bases). The CDR3 totals 15 residues. The V end lost 1 base, the J end lost 2 bases, and 10 bases lay between the germline ends. Germline V gives CDR1 SGHTS, CDR2 YDEGEE. The CDR3 here is CASSLQGRRNQPQHF. The CDR3 nucleotides read TGTGCCAGCAGCTTGCAGGGGAGACGCAATCAGCCCCAGCATTTT.

This chain joins TRBV4-3 and TRBJ2-7, with 8 bases aligning to TRBD1. Trimming removed 4 bases from V and 0 bases from J; junction bases left unmatched: 5. Germline loops: CDR1 LGHNA, CDR2 YSLEER. This CDR3 has 15 amino acids. CDR3: CASSLGQGPSYEQYF. The DNA for the CDR3 is TGCGCCAGCAGCCTTGGACAGGGACCCTCCTACGAGCAGTACTTC.

The chain couples TRBV6-1 to TRBJ1-1; D unclear. Germline loops: CDR1 MNHNS, CDR2 SASEGT. The CDR3 sequence is 13 residues long. The V end was cut by 6 bases, the J end by 0 bases, with 8 bases between. In nucleotides, the CDR3 is TGTGCCAGCAGATCTAAGTTGAACACTGAAGCTTTCTTT. Residues: CASRSKLNTEAFF.

The CDR3 DNA is TGTGCTAGTGGCCCCGGACAGACTTATACAGATACGCAGTATTTT. It translates to CASGPGQTYTDTQYF. The chain joins TRBV12-5 to TRBJ2-3, with a weak D call TRBD1 (6 bases). Germline CDR1 is LGHNT and CDR2 is FRNRAP. This CDR3 has 15 residues. V lost 6 bases to trimming and J lost 3 bases, with 16 bases between them.

This chain uses TRBV11-3 with TRBJ2-7; 9 bases fit TRBD2. The CDR3 spans 14 residues. Germline V gene data show CDR1 as SGHNT and CDR2 as YENEEA. Trimming cost V 5 bases and J 2 bases; bases outside gene matches: 4. The CDR3, as DNA: TGTGCCAGCAGCCTGAGCGGGGGGCCCTACGAGCAGTACTTC. Amino acids: CASSLSGGPYEQYF. Supplemented by reference TRBV11-3 and TRBJ2-7, the full variable domain reads EAGVVQSPRYKIIEKKQPVAFWCNPISGHNTLYWYLQNLGQGPELLIRYENEEAVDDSQLPKDRFSAERLKGVDSTLKIQPAELGDSAVYLCASSLSGGPYEQYFGPGTRLTVT.

The genes are TRBV18 and TRBJ2-2; 7 bases match TRBD2. This CDR3 is built from 15 residues. From germline, CDR1 is KGHSH and CDR2 LQKENI. The ends lost 6 bases at V and 0 bases at J; junction bases unmatched: 4. The CDR3 bases are TGTGCCAGCTCGCTTACTAGCGCGAACACCGGGGAGCTGTTTTTT. Amino acid sequence: CASSLTSANTGELFF. Drawing the rest from reference TRBV18 and TRBJ2-2, the complete variable domain is NAGVMQNPRHLVRRRGQEARLRCSPMKGHSHVYWYRQLPEEGLKFMVYLQKENIIDESGMPKERFSAEFPKEGPSILRIQQVVRGDSAAYFCASSLTSANTGELFFGEGSRLTVL.

This clone appeared a few times. The CDR3 loop is CASSLDGTYGYTF. In nucleotides, the CDR3 is TGCGCCAGCAGCTTGGACGGGACGTATGGCTACACCTTC. The V gene is TRBV5-1, the J gene TRBJ1-2, with a weak D call TRBD1 (5 bases). Trimming cost V 0 bases and J 5 bases, with 8 bases left between them. This CDR3 is 13 amino acids long. Germline lookup yields CDR1 SGHRS and CDR2 YFSETQ. Using reference TRBV5-1 and TRBJ1-2 for the parts outside the CDR3, the full variable domain is KAGVTQTPRYLIKTRGQQVTLSCSPISGHRSVSWYQQTPGQGLQFLFEYFSETQRNKGNFPGRFSGRQFSNSRSEMNVSTLELGDSALYLCASSLDGTYGYTFGSGTRLTVV.

The chain recombines TRBV9 with TRBJ2-3, with 7 nucleotides matching TRBD2. Germline assignment: CDR1 SGDLS and CDR2 YYNGEE. The CDR3 covers 16 residues. The V and J ends lost 6 bases and 2 bases, in that order; junction bases with no gene match: 12. CDR3: CASNPPSGAITDTQYF. DNA of the CDR3: TGTGCCAGCAACCCCCCCAGCGGGGCGATCACAGATACGCAGTATTTT.

The chain employs TRBV7-8 and TRBJ2-7; 8 bases agree with TRBD1. The CDR3 length is 14 residues. The V segment lost 1 base and the J segment 5 bases; nucleotides outside the gene matches: 4. Per germline, CDR1 SGHVS and CDR2 FQNEAQ. The CDR3 DNA reads as TGTGCCAGCAGCTTAGGGGACAGGTTGGACGAGCAGTACTTC. Its translation is CASSLGDRLDEQYF.

V is TRBV13 and J is TRBJ1-3, with unresolved D. V was trimmed by 6 bases and J by 0 bases, leaving 9 bases between them. The V gene's germline CDR1 is PRHDT and CDR2 FYEKMQ (reference sequence). The CDR3 sequence is 14 residues long. This CDR3 reads CASRAGRSGNTIYF. The CDR3 bases are TGTGCCAGCAGGGCAGGTCGCTCTGGAAACACCATATATTTT.

A single count supports this clone. The J gene is TRBJ1-1, the V gene TRBV30; D gene ambiguous. This CDR3 has 12 amino acids. Germline CDR1 reads GTSNPN; CDR2 reads SVGIG (reference sequence). V was shortened by 5 bases and J by 0 bases, with 7 bases between the two germline ends. As DNA, the CDR3 is TGTGCCTGGGACGGATTGAACACTGAAGCTTTCTTT. Translating it yields CAWDGLNTEAFF.

This clone was detected once. The V and J genes are TRBV18 and TRBJ2-7, with D maybe TRBD1 (6 bases). The CDR3 sequence is 15 residues long. CDR1 is KGHSH and CDR2 is LQKENI in the germline V gene. The V end lost 1 base, the J end lost 3 bases, and 13 bases lay between the germline ends. CDR3 nucleotide sequence: TGTGCCAGCTCACCACAATCGGGACAAAGCTACGAGCAGTACTTC. This gives the protein CASSPQSGQSYEQYF.

J is TRBJ1-3 and V is TRBV7-2; the D is unclear. CDR1 and CDR2 from the germline V gene are SGHTA and FQGNSA. This CDR3 has 14 amino acids. Trimming removed 4 bases from V and 4 bases from J, with 11 bases in between. In nucleotides, the CDR3 is TGTGCCAGCAGCTCTCCCCCCAGAGGAAACACCATATATTTT. Translated: CASSSPPRGNTIYF.

This chain connects TRBV5-1 to TRBJ2-5; 12 nucleotides align to TRBD1. The CDR3 totals 14 residues. Germline CDR1 SGHRS, CDR2 YFSETQ. After removal of 5 bases from V and 5 bases from J, the junction contained 4 bases not matched to a gene. CDR3 in amino acids: CASRGTGGRETQYF. The CDR3 region has the DNA TGCGCCAGCAGAGGGACAGGGGGCAGGGAGACCCAGTACTTC.

This clone has only a few counts. The junction and the germline gene differ at one end; a read error may be behind it. This chain links TRBV7-7 with TRBJ2-1, with TRBD2 matching over 11 bases. Per germline, CDR1 SSHAT and CDR2 FNYEAQ (reference sequence). The CDR3 contains 15 residues. CDR3 amino acids: CASSSSGGNYNEQFF. CDR3 nucleotides: TGTGCTAGCAGCTCTAGCGGGGGGAACTACAATGAGCAGTTCTTC.

The gene calls are TRBV7-6 and TRBJ2-1, with 8 bases matching TRBD1. Germline values: CDR1 SGHVS, CDR2 FNYEAQ. V shed 2 bases, J shed 8 bases, and the junction held 14 bases outside the gene matches. This CDR3 is 17 amino acids long. This chain's CDR3 is CASSLRLRQGFQYEQFF. The CDR3, as DNA: TGTGCCAGCAGCTTAAGGTTGAGACAGGGGTTTCAGTATGAGCAGTTCTTC.